This T cell receptor (beta chain) emerged from a study of blood T cell repertoires in COVID-19. Produced via immunoSEQ multiplex PCR; TCRdb's table is partial and in-frame only. The repertoire has about 110,000 clones, 71% of them found once; the top ten carry 0.9%. The V gene end was trimmed by 4 bases and the J gene end by 4 bases; junction bases not matched to a gene: 7. The CDR3 runs 15 residues. Germline CDR1 reads KGHDR; CDR2 reads SFDVKD. The chain couples TRBV24-1 to TRBJ2-3; 7 bases fit TRBD2. The source is a human donor with acute or convalescent COVID-19. The donor label of this sample is uncertain. The specimen was peripheral blood. The CDR3 sequence is CATSDPRGRADTQYF. The CDR3 coding sequence is TGTGCCACCAGTGACCCTCGGGGGAGGGCAGATACGCAGTATTTT.